The 12 T cell receptor beta chains presented below share a single source sample, sequenced in a study of T cell responses to AZD1222 COVID-19 vaccine. Libraries were prepared by immunoSEQ multiplex PCR; TCRdb keeps only in-frame clonotypes and omits some of them. In the table there are some 120,000 clones, 90% to 95% of which are singletons. The material sequenced was peripheral blood, taken on day 0 of AZD1222 vaccination. The receptor set was obtained from an adult in good health.

V usage is TRBV4-3 and J usage is TRBJ1-4; the D gene is possibly TRBD1 (5 bases). In germline, CDR1 is LGHNA, CDR2 YSLEER. Trimming shortened V by 1 base and J by 2 bases, and 11 bases separated the two germline ends. The CDR3 length is 16 residues. The CDR3 region has the DNA TGCGCCAGCAGCCAAGTCTGGGGGGGGACTAATGAAAAACTGTTTTTT. It specifies CASSQVWGGTNEKLFF.

This chain joins TRBV20-1 and TRBJ1-5; possibly TRBD1 for D (5 bases). With 6 bases removed from V and 3 bases from J, the gap between germline ends came to 15 bases. CDR1 DFQATT and CDR2 SNEGSKA come from the germline V gene (reference sequence). The length of the CDR3 is 14 residues. The CDR3: CSASQQADNQPQHF. The DNA for the CDR3 is TGCAGTGCGAGTCAACAGGCGGACAATCAGCCCCAGCATTTT.

The CDR3 is CASSALTGATEAFF. In DNA form, the CDR3 reads TGTGCCAGCAGTGCATTGACAGGGGCCACTGAAGCTTTCTTT. This chain links TRBV2 with TRBJ1-1; TRBD1 matches at 8 bases. The germline V gene has CDR1 SNHLY and CDR2 FYNNEI. This CDR3 has 14 residues. J lost 4 bases, V lost 4 bases, and 5 bases had no gene match.

The gene calls are TRBV7-2 and TRBJ2-4, with TRBD1 identical over 8 bases. This CDR3 contains 14 residues. Germline CDR1 is SGHTA and CDR2 is FQGNSA. The V gene end was trimmed by 5 bases and the J gene end by 10 bases; junction bases not matched to a gene: 10. CDR3 protein: CASSNHRRTGIQYF. CDR3 DNA sequence: TGTGCCAGCAGCAACCACCGCAGGACAGGGATTCAGTACTTC.

For this clone: The sample carries other DNA sequences with the same CDR3. The chain links TRBV18 to TRBJ1-3; D gene ambiguous. Per germline, CDR1 KGHSH and CDR2 LQKENI. The CDR3 runs 14 residues. Trimming took off 2 bases at V and 0 bases at J, with 5 bases between the two ends. The CDR3 DNA follows: TGTGCCAGCTCACCAGGGAGCTCTGGAAACACCATATATTTT. It is translated as CASSPGSSGNTIYF. The whole variable domain, filled in from reference TRBV18 and TRBJ1-3, reads NAGVMQNPRHLVRRRGQEARLRCSPMKGHSHVYWYRQLPEEGLKFMVYLQKENIIDESGMPKERFSAEFPKEGPSILRIQQVVRGDSAAYFCASSPGSSGNTIYFGEGSWLTVV.

V gene TRBV10-3 combines with J gene TRBJ1-3; D possibly corresponds to TRBD1 (5 bases). The CDR3 consists of 13 residues. V gave up 6 bases and J gave up 3 bases, with 9 bases separating them. CDR1 and CDR2 from the germline V gene are ENHRY and SYGVKD. For the CDR3, the DNA is TGTGCCATCAGGGGGACGGATGGAAACACCATATATTTT. Its protein is CAIRGTDGNTIYF.

The chain combines TRBV7-9 with TRBJ2-3; no reliable D call. The V end was cut by 1 base, the J end by 0 bases, with 2 bases between. From germline, CDR1 is SEHNR and CDR2 FQNEAQ (reference sequence). The CDR3 is 13 residues long. The CDR3 is CASSLGSTDTQYF. In DNA, the CDR3 is TGTGCCAGCAGCTTAGGGAGCACAGATACGCAGTATTTT.

This chain links TRBV12-3 or TRBV12-4 with TRBJ2-7, with D maybe TRBD2 (5 bases). The germline V and J ends were trimmed by 6 bases and 2 bases, with 8 bases remaining between them. The CDR3 spans 12 residues. This CDR3 reads CASRDFPYEQYF. The CDR3 DNA is TGTGCCAGCAGGGACTTTCCCTACGAGCAGTACTTC.

This chain links TRBV7-2 with TRBJ2-1; D unclear. From germline, CDR1 is SGHTA and CDR2 FQGNSA. V was trimmed by 1 base and J by 5 bases, leaving 12 bases between them. There are 15 residues in the CDR3. For the CDR3, the DNA is TGTGCCAGCAGCTTAGATTTTGGCGGACACAATGAGCAGTTCTTC. Its protein is CASSLDFGGHNEQFF.

The V call is TRBV3-1 (or the pseudogene TRBV3-2), the J call TRBJ1-4, with no clear D. Germline V gene lookup returns CDR1 LGHDT and CDR2 YNNKEL (reference sequence). The V and J ends lost 3 bases and 6 bases respectively, with 8 bases between them. This CDR3 is 13 amino acids long. This CDR3 is CASSQRWDEKLFF. In DNA, the CDR3 is TGTGCCAGCAGCCAGCGGTGGGATGAAAAACTGTTTTTT.

CDR3 DNA sequence: TGTGCCAGCAGTTTAGGAGAGCGGGAGTACGAGCAGTACTTC. This codes for CASSLGEREYEQYF. The V and J genes are TRBV28 and TRBJ2-7; 8 bases fit TRBD2. The CDR3 runs to 14 residues. The germline CDR1 and CDR2 sequences are MDHEN and SYDVKM. J lost 4 bases, V lost 2 bases, and 4 bases had no gene match.

CDR3: CASSSTSGNQETQYF. The CDR3 DNA reads as TGTGCCAGCAGCTCGACTAGCGGGAACCAAGAGACCCAGTACTTC. V usage is TRBV7-9 and J usage is TRBJ2-5; 11 bases agree with TRBD2. The length of the CDR3 is 15 residues. Germline lookup yields CDR1 SEHNR and CDR2 FQNEAQ (reference sequence). The V segment lost 4 bases and the J segment 0 bases; nucleotides outside the gene matches: 1.